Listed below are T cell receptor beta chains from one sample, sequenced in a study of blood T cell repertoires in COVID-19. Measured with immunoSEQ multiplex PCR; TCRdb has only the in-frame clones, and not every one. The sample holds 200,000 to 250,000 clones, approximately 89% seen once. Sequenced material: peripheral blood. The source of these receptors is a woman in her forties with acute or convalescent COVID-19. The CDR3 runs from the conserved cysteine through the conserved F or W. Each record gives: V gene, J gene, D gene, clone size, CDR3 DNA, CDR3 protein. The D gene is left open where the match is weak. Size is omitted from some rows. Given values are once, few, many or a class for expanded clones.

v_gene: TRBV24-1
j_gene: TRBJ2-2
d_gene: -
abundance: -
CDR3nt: TGTGCCACCAGTGATCCCGAACAGCACACCGGGGAGCTGTTTTTT
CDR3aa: CATSDPEQHTGELFF

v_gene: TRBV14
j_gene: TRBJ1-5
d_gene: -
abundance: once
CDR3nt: TGTGCCAGCAGCCAAGACAGGGTCCGCAATCAGCCCCAGCATTTT
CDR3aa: CASSQDRVRNQPQHF

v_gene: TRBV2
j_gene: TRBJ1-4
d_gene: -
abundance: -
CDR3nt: TGTGCCAGCAGTTACTCCATGGAGGTACCTAATGAAAAACTGTTTTTT
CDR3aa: CASSYSMEVPNEKLFF

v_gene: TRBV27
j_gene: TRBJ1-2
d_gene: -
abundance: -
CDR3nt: TGTGCCAGCAGTTTATCGGCGCCCGGGTATGGCTACACCTTC
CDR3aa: CASSLSAPGYGYTF

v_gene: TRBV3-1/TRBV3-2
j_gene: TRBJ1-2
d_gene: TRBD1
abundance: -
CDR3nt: TGTGCCAGCAGCCGGACAGGGGGAGACTATGGCTACACCTTC
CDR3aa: CASSRTGGDYGYTF

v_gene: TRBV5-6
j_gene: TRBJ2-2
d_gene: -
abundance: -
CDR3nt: TGTGCCAGCAGCTTGGCCGGGACCGGGGAGCTGTTTTTT
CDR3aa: CASSLAGTGELFF

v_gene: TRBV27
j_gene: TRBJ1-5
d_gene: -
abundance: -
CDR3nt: TGTGCCAGCAGTTTAAGAGGGTTCGGTTCCATCAGCAATCAGCCCCAGCATTTT
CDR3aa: CASSLRGFGSISNQPQHF

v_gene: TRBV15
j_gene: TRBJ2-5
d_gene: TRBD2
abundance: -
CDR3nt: TGTGCCACCAGCGTGGCGGGGGGTACTGCGGAGACCCAGTACTTC
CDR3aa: CATSVAGGTAETQYF

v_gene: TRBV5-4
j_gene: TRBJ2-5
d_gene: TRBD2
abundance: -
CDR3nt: TGTGCCAGCAGCTTGGGACTAGCGGGGGGGCCCAAGACCCAGTACTTC
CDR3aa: CASSLGLAGGPKTQYF

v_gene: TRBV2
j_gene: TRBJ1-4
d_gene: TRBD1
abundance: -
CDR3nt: TGTGCCAGCGCCGGACAGGGAACTGAAAAACTGTTTTTT
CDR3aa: CASAGQGTEKLFF

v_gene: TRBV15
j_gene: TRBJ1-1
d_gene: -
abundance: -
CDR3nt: TGTGCCACCAGCTGGGGTATGACAGGTCCGGACACTGAAGCTTTCTTT
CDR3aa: CATSWGMTGPDTEAFF

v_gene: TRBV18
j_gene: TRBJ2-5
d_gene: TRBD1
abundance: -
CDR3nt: TGTGCCAGCTCCCCACGGACAGGGGGAGAGACCCAGTACTTC
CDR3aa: CASSPRTGGETQYF

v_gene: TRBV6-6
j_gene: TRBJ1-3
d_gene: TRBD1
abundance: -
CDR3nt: TGTGCCAGCAGTAACGGACAGGGAGGAAACACCATATATTTT
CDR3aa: CASSNGQGGNTIYF

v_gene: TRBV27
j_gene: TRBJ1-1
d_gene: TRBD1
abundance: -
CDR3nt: TGTGCCAGCAGTTGGACAGGTGAGACTGAAGCTTTCTTT
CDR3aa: CASSWTGETEAFF

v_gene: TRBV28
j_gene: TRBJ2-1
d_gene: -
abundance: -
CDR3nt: TGTGCCAGCAGTTACGGGGGGCCTAGGGATGAGCAGTTCTTC
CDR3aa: CASSYGGPRDEQFF

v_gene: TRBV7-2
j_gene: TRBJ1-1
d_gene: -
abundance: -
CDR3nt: TGTGCCAGCAGCTTAATCTTTTCCACTGAAGCTTTCTTT
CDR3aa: CASSLIFSTEAFF

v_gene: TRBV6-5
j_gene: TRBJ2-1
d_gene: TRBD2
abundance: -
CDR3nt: TGTGCCAGCAGTTACTGGGGGACTAGCGGCAATGAGCAGTTCTTC
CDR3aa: CASSYWGTSGNEQFF

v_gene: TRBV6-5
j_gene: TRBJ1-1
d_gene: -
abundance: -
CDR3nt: TGTGCCAGCAGTCCCAGGGTCCTGAACACTGAAGCTTTCTTT
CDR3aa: CASSPRVLNTEAFF